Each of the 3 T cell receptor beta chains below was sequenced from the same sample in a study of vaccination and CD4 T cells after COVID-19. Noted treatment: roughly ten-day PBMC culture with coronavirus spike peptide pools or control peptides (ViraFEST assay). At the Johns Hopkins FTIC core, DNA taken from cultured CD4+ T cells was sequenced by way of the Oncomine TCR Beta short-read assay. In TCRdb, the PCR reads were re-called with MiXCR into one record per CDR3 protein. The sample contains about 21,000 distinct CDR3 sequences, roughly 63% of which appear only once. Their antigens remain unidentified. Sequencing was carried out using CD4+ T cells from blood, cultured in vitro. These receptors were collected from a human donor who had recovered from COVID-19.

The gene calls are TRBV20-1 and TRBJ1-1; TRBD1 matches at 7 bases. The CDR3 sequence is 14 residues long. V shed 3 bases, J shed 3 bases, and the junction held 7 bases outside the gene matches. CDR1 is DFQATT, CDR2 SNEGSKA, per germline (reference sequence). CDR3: CSASRQGWDTEAFF. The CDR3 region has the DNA TGCAGTGCTAGCCGACAGGGATGGGACACTGAAGCTTTCTTT.

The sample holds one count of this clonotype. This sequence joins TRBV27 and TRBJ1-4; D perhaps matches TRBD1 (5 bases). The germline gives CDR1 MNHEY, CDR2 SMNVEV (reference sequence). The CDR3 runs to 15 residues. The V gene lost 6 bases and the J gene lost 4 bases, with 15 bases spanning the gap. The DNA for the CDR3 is TGTGCCAGCAGCGGCGGGGCGAGCCTTAATGAAAAACTGTTTTTT. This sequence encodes CASSGGASLNEKLFF.

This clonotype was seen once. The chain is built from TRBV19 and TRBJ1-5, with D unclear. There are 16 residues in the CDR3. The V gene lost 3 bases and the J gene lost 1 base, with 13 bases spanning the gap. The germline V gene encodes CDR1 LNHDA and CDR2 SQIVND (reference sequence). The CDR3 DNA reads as TGTGCCAGTAGTATGCCAGGCGTAAGGAGCAATCAGCCCCAGCATTTT. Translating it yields CASSMPGVRSNQPQHF.